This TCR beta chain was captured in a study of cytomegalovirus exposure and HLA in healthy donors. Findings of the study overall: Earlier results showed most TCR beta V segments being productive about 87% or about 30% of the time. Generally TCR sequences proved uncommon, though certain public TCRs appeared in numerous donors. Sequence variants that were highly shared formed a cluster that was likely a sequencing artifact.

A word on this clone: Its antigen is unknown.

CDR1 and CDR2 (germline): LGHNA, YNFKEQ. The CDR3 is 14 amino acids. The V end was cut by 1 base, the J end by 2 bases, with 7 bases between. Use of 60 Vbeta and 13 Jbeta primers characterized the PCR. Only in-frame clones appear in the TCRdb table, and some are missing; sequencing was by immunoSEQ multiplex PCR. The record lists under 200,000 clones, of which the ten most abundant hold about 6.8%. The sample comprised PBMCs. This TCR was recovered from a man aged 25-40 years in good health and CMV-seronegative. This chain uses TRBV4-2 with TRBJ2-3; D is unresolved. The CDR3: CASSQGRYTDTQYF. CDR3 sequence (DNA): TGTGCCAGCAGCCAAGGGCGGTACACAGATACGCAGTATTTT.